This paragraph reports one TCR beta chain. What this receptor recognizes is not known. Without the conserved terminal phenylalanine or tryptophan, this CDR3 likely stems from a read error. The limits of the CDR3 on the DNA are not certain, so only TCRdb's listed CDR3 is given. Preparation of the library involved the immunoSEQ multiplex PCR assay. Here the immuneACCESS table is served through TCRdb, limited to in-frame sequences with V and J called. Missing clones are a known gap in these copies; in checked studies unresolved V genes cover under half, and the rest lacks a known reason. The sample data list around 69,000 clones, and roughly 96% of these were observed just once. Roughly 0.2% of the sample rests with the top ten. The CDR3 extends over 11 residues, inclusive of both ends. CDR1 and CDR2 (SGHDT, YYEEEE) derive from the germline V gene. The data derive from a study of technical replicates of blood from several donors (TCRdb year 2017).

Sequencing input: T cells isolated from PBMCs. The receptor was isolated from a human donor in good health. The rearranged chain carries TRBV5-6 and TRBJ2-7; TRBD2 is taken as the D call from the table, unchecked against the DNA. The CDR3 region has the sequence CASSPRGELPL.